The 15 T cell receptor beta chains below come from one sample, sequenced in a study of shared clonotypes between healthy human individuals. Only in-frame clones appear in the TCRdb table, and some are missing; sequencing was by immunoSEQ multiplex PCR. Among around 500,000 clones listed, 70% to 80% were seen once. Sequencing input: PBMCs. The receptors come from a woman between 40 and 55 years old in good health. Some clones in this sample may be carry-over from other donors' samples.

CDR3 residues: CAISELRQGGAFF. In DNA form, the CDR3 reads TGTGCCATCAGCGAACTCCGACAGGGGGGAGCTTTCTTT. The chain joins TRBV10-3 to TRBJ1-1, with TRBD1 matching 9 bases. Germline V gene data show CDR1 as ENHRY and CDR2 as SYGVKD. The CDR3 spans 13 residues. Trimming removed 6 bases from V and 10 bases from J; junction bases left unmatched: 9.

This chain uses TRBV7-8 with TRBJ2-7; 9 nucleotides line up with TRBD2. Unmatched junction bases numbered 5, after V lost 1 base and J lost 4 bases. The CDR3 totals 15 residues. Germline V gene lookup returns CDR1 SGHVS and CDR2 FQNEAQ. The CDR3 DNA reads TGTGCCAGCAGCTTAGGACTAGCGGAACCTTACGAGCAGTACTTC. Its translation: CASSLGLAEPYEQYF. Full variable domain (missing parts from reference TRBV7-8 and TRBJ2-7): GAGVSQSPRYKVAKRGQDVALRCDPISGHVSLFWYQQALGQGPEFLTYFQNEAQLDKSGLPSDRFFAERPEGSVSTLKIQRTQQEDSAVYLCASSLGLAEPYEQYFGPGTRLTVT.

This clone was counted only a few times. The chain couples TRBV29-1 to TRBJ2-5; 10 nucleotides agree with TRBD1. Matching the DNA end better, TRBJ2-7 makes the J call doubtful. This CDR3 is built from 11 residues. CDR1 and CDR2 (germline): SQVTM, ANQGSEA. This CDR3 reads CSVDRGSEQYF. CDR3 DNA: TGCAGCGTGGACAGGGGGTCCGAGCAGTACTTC.

The chain is built from TRBV7-8 and TRBJ1-2; TRBD1 is a possible D gene (6 bases). The CDR3 covers 14 residues. V was shortened by 4 bases and J by 1 base, with 10 bases between the two germline ends. Germline loops: CDR1 SGHVS, CDR2 FQNEAQ. The CDR3 DNA follows: TGTGCCAGCAGCTCCCTACAGGGTAACTATGGCTACACCTTC. Protein product: CASSSLQGNYGYTF.

The rearrangement uses TRBV18 and TRBJ1-4, with a possible D match to TRBD1 (6 bases). CDR1 is KGHSH, CDR2 LQKENI, per germline. This CDR3 contains 16 residues. The V gene lost 0 bases and the J gene lost 8 bases, with 16 bases spanning the gap. The CDR3 spells CASSPPGAQAHEKLFF. Written as DNA, the CDR3 is TGTGCCAGCTCACCACCGGGGGCACAGGCCCACGAAAAACTGTTTTTT.

The CDR3 spells CASSFPWGEGTDTQYF. The CDR3 DNA reads TGTGCCAGCAGTTTCCCCTGGGGGGAGGGCACAGATACGCAGTATTTT. This sequence joins TRBV6-5 and TRBJ2-3, with a tentative D call TRBD2 (6 bases). The CDR3 covers 16 residues. Germline CDR1 is MNHEY and CDR2 is SVGAGI. V was trimmed by 4 bases and J by 1 base, leaving 15 bases between them.

The V and J genes are TRBV5-1 and TRBJ1-4, with TRBD1 identical over 9 bases. CDR3 length equals 15 residues. V lost 3 bases and J lost 7; bases outside the gene matches: 7. Germline CDR1 SGHRS, CDR2 YFSETQ. CDR3: CASSSRTGDTEKLFF. For the CDR3, the DNA is TGCGCCAGCAGCTCCAGGACAGGGGATACTGAAAAACTGTTTTTT.

The chain has TRBV6-1 and TRBJ1-1; D not resolved. Germline V gene data show CDR1 as MNHNS and CDR2 as SASEGT. There are 11 residues in the CDR3. V was shortened by 2 bases and J by 9 bases, with 7 bases between the two germline ends. The CDR3: CASSESRQAFF. CDR3 in DNA: TGTGCCAGCAGTGAATCGCGTCAAGCTTTCTTT.

This clone was seen a few times. Other DNA sequences in this specimen translate into the identical CDR3. V usage is TRBV11-2 and J usage is TRBJ2-1; D not certain. Germline V gene data show CDR1 as SGHAT and CDR2 as FQNNGV. Trimming removed 0 bases from V and 1 base from J, with 10 bases in between. There are 16 residues in the CDR3. CDR3 sequence: CASSLDSRYSYNEQFF. CDR3 nucleotides: TGTGCCAGCAGCTTAGATTCAAGATATTCCTACAATGAGCAGTTCTTC.

The chain links TRBV5-1 to TRBJ2-2; D uncertain. CDR1 and CDR2 from the germline V gene are SGHRS and YFSETQ. The ends were cut back, 4 bases at V and 7 bases at J, with 11 bases in the middle. This CDR3 comprises 13 residues. CDR3 residues: CASSGVPGGELFF. CDR3 nucleotides: TGCGCCAGCAGCGGGGTCCCAGGCGGGGAGCTGTTTTTT.

Concerning this clone itself: A far larger clone is one nucleotide away, so this likely arose from a read error. This is likely a read error, given that the CDR3 carries no conserved phenylalanine or tryptophan at its end. The chain uses TRBV2 and TRBJ1-5, with unresolved D. V was shortened by 3 bases and J by 0 bases, with 3 bases between the two germline ends. CDR3 length: 13 residues. Germline values: CDR1 SNHLY, CDR2 FYNNEI. This CDR3 is CASSDISNQPQHY. CDR3 nucleotide sequence: TGTGCCAGCAGTGACATTAGCAATCAGCCCCAGCATTAT.

A word on this clone: The sample contains more than one DNA sequence encoding this CDR3. The genes are TRBV5-4 and TRBJ2-3; 7 nucleotides line up with TRBD2. Germline V lookup: CDR1 SGHNT, CDR2 YYREEE (reference sequence). The V and J ends lost 1 base and 1 base, in that order; junction bases with no gene match: 3. The CDR3 has 15 amino acids. CDR3 coding DNA: TGTGCCAGCAGCTTGAAGCTAGCGGGCACAGATACGCAGTATTTT. Translation: CASSLKLAGTDTQYF.

This clone was seen a few times. The J gene is TRBJ1-3, the V gene TRBV6-6; no clear D. V lost 4 bases, J lost 0 bases, and 13 bases lay in between. CDR1 is MNHNY, CDR2 SVGAGI, per germline (reference sequence). CDR3 length: 16 amino acids. CDR3 nucleotide sequence: TGTGCCAGCAGTTTGGGAGGGAGGAACTCTGGAAACACCATATATTTT. This translates into CASSLGGRNSGNTIYF.

This rearrangement joins TRBV7-2 to TRBJ2-7; 7 nucleotides line up with TRBD2. J was trimmed by 0 bases and V by 6 bases; bases with no gene match: 5. CDR1 is SGHTA and CDR2 is FQGNSA in the germline V gene. This CDR3 comprises 14 residues. The CDR3 spells CASRSGTTSYEQYF. DNA of the CDR3: TGTGCCAGCAGATCCGGGACTACCTCCTACGAGCAGTACTTC.

This chain joins TRBV5-1 and TRBJ2-7; a possible D gene is TRBD2 (5 bases). The germline CDR1 and CDR2 sequences are SGHRS and YFSETQ. The CDR3 contains 15 residues. The V end was cut by 4 bases, the J end by 0 bases, with 14 bases between. The CDR3 protein is CASSTGLALSYEQYF. CDR3 DNA: TGCGCCAGCAGCACCGGTCTAGCACTCTCCTACGAGCAGTACTTC. The entire variable domain, with the rest obtained from reference TRBV5-1 and TRBJ2-7, is as follows: KAGVTQTPRYLIKTRGQQVTLSCSPISGHRSVSWYQQTPGQGLQFLFEYFSETQRNKGNFPGRFSGRQFSNSRSEMNVSTLELGDSALYLCASSTGLALSYEQYFGPGTRLTVT.